These T cell receptor beta chains were read from a single sample in a study of Graves' ophthalmopathy and Graves' hyperthyroidism. MiXCR, applied by TCRdb to the multiplex PCR reads, yields one record per CDR3 protein. This sample has about 740,000 distinct CDR3 sequences, with roughly 40% found just once. Input material: peripheral blood. Receptor source: an adult man with Graves' ophthalmopathy. CDR3s include the opening cysteine and the closing phenylalanine or tryptophan. Fields, in order: D gene, J gene, clone size, V gene, CDR3 protein, CDR3 DNA. The D gene is left open where the match is weak. Clone size is given for some rows only: seen once, a few or many times, or a class if the clone is expanded.

D: -
J: TRBJ2-7
size: -
V: TRBV7-2
CDR3: CASSPEPDRPYEQYF
DNA: TGTGCCAGCAGCCCAGAGCCAGACAGGCCCTACGAGCAGTACTTC

D: -
J: TRBJ2-5
size: few
V: TRBV10-3
CDR3: CAISESGRETQYF
DNA: TGTGCCATCAGTGAGTCAGGGAGAGAGACCCAGTACTTC

D: -
J: TRBJ1-1
size: -
V: TRBV14
CDR3: CASSRWNTEAFF
DNA: TGTGCCAGCAGCAGGTGGAACACTGAAGCTTTCTTT

D: -
J: TRBJ2-2
size: once
V: TRBV15
CDR3: CASSRGDDSANTEELFF
DNA: TGTGCCTCCAGCAGAGGCGACGACAGCGCGAACACCGAGGAGCTGTTTTTT

D: TRBD2
J: TRBJ2-2
size: few
V: TRBV19
CDR3: CASSRGTSGRTGELFF
DNA: TGTGCCAGTAGTAGAGGGACTAGCGGCCGAACCGGGGAGCTGTTTTTT

D: -
J: TRBJ2-7
size: -
V: TRBV5-4
CDR3: CASSLARGGPDEQYF
DNA: TGTGCCAGCAGCTTGGCAAGGGGGGGTCCGGACGAGCAGTACTTC

D: -
J: TRBJ2-5
size: -
V: TRBV7-3
CDR3: CASSFTVAPQVRETQDF
DNA: TGTGCCAGCAGCTTTACCGTGGCGCCGCAGGTCCGAGAGACCCAGGACTTC

D: -
J: TRBJ1-3
size: -
V: TRBV25-1
CDR3: CASVVGGRRTSSGNTIYF
DNA: TGTGCCAGCGTTGTGGGGGGGAGGCGCACCAGCTCTGGAAACACCATATATTTT

D: -
J: TRBJ2-2
size: many
V: TRBV19
CDR3: CASSIAATGELFF
DNA: TGTGCCAGTAGTATAGCGGCAACCGGGGAGCTGTTTTTT

D: -
J: TRBJ2-5
size: -
V: TRBV7-9
CDR3: CASSRTLRQEAQYF
DNA: TGTGCCAGCAGCAGGACTCTACGTCAAGAGGCCCAGTACTTC

D: -
J: TRBJ1-2
size: few
V: TRBV20-1
CDR3: CSATLPDHYGYTF
DNA: TGCAGTGCTACCCTTCCCGACCACTATGGCTACACCTTC

D: -
J: TRBJ2-7
size: few
V: TRBV29-1
CDR3: CSVEGIYEQYF
DNA: TGCAGCGTTGAAGGCATTTACGAGCAGTACTTC

D: -
J: TRBJ2-5
size: few
V: TRBV20-1
CDR3: CSASLQGGETQYF
DNA: TGCAGTGCTAGCCTACAGGGCGGGGAGACCCAGTACTTC

D: -
J: TRBJ2-2
size: many
V: TRBV19
CDR3: CASGVVRGELFF
DNA: TGTGCCAGCGGCGTGGTGCGCGGGGAGCTGTTTTTT

D: -
J: TRBJ1-2
size: few
V: TRBV2
CDR3: CAHDVKGPDGYTF
DNA: TGTGCCCATGACGTGAAGGGGCCAGATGGCTACACCTTC

D: TRBD1
J: TRBJ1-4
size: many
V: TRBV2
CDR3: CASRTGATNEKLFF
DNA: TGTGCCAGCAGGACAGGGGCAACTAATGAAAAACTGTTTTTT

D: -
J: TRBJ1-1
size: -
V: TRBV9
CDR3: CASSARDVSTEAFF
DNA: TGTGCCAGCAGCGCCCGGGACGTGAGCACTGAAGCTTTCTTT

D: TRBD1
J: TRBJ1-2
size: -
V: TRBV29-1
CDR3: CSDHDRGTGNTF
DNA: TGCAGCGACCATGACAGGGGCACTGGAAACACCTTC

D: -
J: TRBJ1-2
size: many
V: TRBV2
CDR3: CASSLTQGANYGYTF
DNA: TGTGCCAGCAGCCTAACCCAGGGAGCTAACTATGGCTACACCTTC

D: -
J: TRBJ1-1
size: few
V: TRBV19
CDR3: CAWTENTEAFF
DNA: TGTGCCTGGACCGAAAACACTGAAGCTTTCTTT

D: -
J: TRBJ2-5
size: -
V: TRBV2
CDR3: CASSIYSSEVPKETQYF
DNA: TGTGCCAGCAGCATATATTCAAGCGAGGTACCAAAAGAGACCCAGTACTTC

D: -
J: TRBJ1-2
size: -
V: TRBV11-1
CDR3: CAWSYSGDYGYTF
DNA: TGTGCCTGGAGTTACTCAGGGGACTATGGCTACACCTTC

D: -
J: TRBJ1-6
size: many
V: TRBV19
CDR3: CASSPQGTNSPLHF
DNA: TGTGCCAGTAGTCCCCAGGGCACTAATTCACCCCTCCACTTT

D: -
J: TRBJ1-2
size: few
V: TRBV7-9
CDR3: CASSFFPTSGDYGYTF
DNA: TGTGCCAGCAGCTTCTTTCCGACCTCTGGGGACTATGGCTACACCTTC